The rows below give T cell receptor beta chains drawn from one sample of a study of T cells in Graves' hyperthyroidism and ophthalmopathy. MiXCR, run by TCRdb on the multiplex PCR reads, gives a single entry per CDR3 protein. This repertoire shows over 250,000 distinct CDR3 sequences, roughly 13% found once; its top ten account for 34%. The sequenced sample consisted of blood. The receptors originated from a woman in her 40s with Graves' ophthalmopathy. The CDR3 runs from the conserved cysteine through the conserved F or W. A D gene is named only where the DNA matches it firmly. Clone size is given for some rows only: seen once, a few or many times, or a class if the clone is expanded.

v_call: TRBV5-1; j_call: TRBJ1-1; d_call: NA; clone_size: NA; cdr3_aa: CASQLSEFRSLNTEAFF; cdr3_nt: TGCGCCAGCCAGCTTTCGGAGTTCCGGAGTTTGAACACTGAAGCTTTCTTT
v_call: TRBV20-1; j_call: TRBJ1-2; d_call: TRBD1; clone_size: NA; cdr3_aa: CSAPRTGGLDGYTF; cdr3_nt: TGCAGTGCTCCTCGGACAGGGGGCTTAGATGGCTACACCTTC
v_call: TRBV11-2; j_call: TRBJ1-6; d_call: NA; clone_size: NA; cdr3_aa: CASSRNPGLNSPLHF; cdr3_nt: TGTGCCAGCAGCAGGAACCCGGGCCTTAATTCACCCCTCCACTTT
v_call: TRBV10-3; j_call: TRBJ2-1; d_call: TRBD1; clone_size: many; cdr3_aa: CAIRGDRGTYNEQFF; cdr3_nt: TGTGCCATCAGGGGGGACAGGGGGACCTACAATGAGCAGTTCTTC
v_call: TRBV11-2; j_call: TRBJ1-1; d_call: NA; clone_size: NA; cdr3_aa: CASGLEIPGLEAFF; cdr3_nt: TGTGCCAGCGGCTTAGAGATACCGGGTTTGGAAGCTTTCTTT
v_call: TRBV29-1; j_call: TRBJ1-2; d_call: NA; clone_size: many; cdr3_aa: CSVEDRGTVSYGYTF; cdr3_nt: TGCAGCGTTGAAGACAGGGGAACAGTGAGCTATGGCTACACCTTC
v_call: TRBV28; j_call: TRBJ2-4; d_call: TRBD1; clone_size: many; cdr3_aa: CASSAQTQGAKNIQYF; cdr3_nt: TGTGCCAGCAGTGCCCAAACACAGGGGGCCAAAAACATTCAGTACTTC
v_call: TRBV24-1; j_call: TRBJ2-1; d_call: TRBD1; clone_size: few; cdr3_aa: CALPQDRGLVEQFF; cdr3_nt: TGTGCCCTCCCCCAGGACAGGGGCTTGGTGGAGCAGTTCTTC
v_call: TRBV27; j_call: TRBJ1-5; d_call: TRBD1; clone_size: many; cdr3_aa: CASSLRQTGEASNQPQHF; cdr3_nt: TGTGCCAGCAGTCTACGCCAAACAGGGGAAGCTAGCAATCAGCCCCAGCATTTT
v_call: TRBV6-1; j_call: TRBJ1-2; d_call: TRBD1; clone_size: many; cdr3_aa: CASSESREDRGYGYTF; cdr3_nt: TGTGCCAGCAGTGAATCCAGGGAGGACAGGGGATATGGCTACACCTTC
v_call: TRBV28; j_call: TRBJ1-1; d_call: NA; clone_size: NA; cdr3_aa: CASSHSGTEAFF; cdr3_nt: TGTGCCAGCAGTCACAGTGGCACTGAAGCTTTCTTT
v_call: TRBV7-9; j_call: TRBJ2-6; d_call: TRBD2; clone_size: few; cdr3_aa: CASSPLTSGRSSGANVLTF; cdr3_nt: TGTGCCAGCAGCCCACTGACTAGCGGGAGGTCCTCTGGGGCCAACGTCCTGACTTTC
v_call: TRBV29-1; j_call: TRBJ1-2; d_call: TRBD1; clone_size: NA; cdr3_aa: CSIGQGGSSYGYTF; cdr3_nt: TGCAGCATAGGACAGGGGGGATCCTCCTATGGCTACACCTTC
v_call: TRBV12-3/TRBV12-4; j_call: TRBJ2-7; d_call: TRBD2; clone_size: many; cdr3_aa: CASSFGPGTRYEQYF; cdr3_nt: TGTGCCAGCAGTTTTGGTCCCGGGACTAGATACGAGCAGTACTTC
v_call: TRBV5-1; j_call: TRBJ2-3; d_call: TRBD2; clone_size: many; cdr3_aa: CASSLTGGPESAQYF; cdr3_nt: TGCGCCAGCAGCTTGACGGGGGGGCCAGAGAGCGCGCAGTATTTT
v_call: TRBV3-1; j_call: TRBJ2-7; d_call: NA; clone_size: few; cdr3_aa: CARIDRAPSTYEQYF; cdr3_nt: TGTGCCAGAATAGACCGGGCCCCTAGTACCTACGAGCAGTACTTC
v_call: TRBV5-6; j_call: TRBJ1-1; d_call: TRBD1; clone_size: few; cdr3_aa: CASSLWGGQGTVMNTEAFF; cdr3_nt: TGTGCCAGCAGCTTGTGGGGGGGTCAGGGGACAGTGATGAACACTGAAGCTTTCTTT
v_call: TRBV20-1; j_call: TRBJ2-3; d_call: NA; clone_size: many; cdr3_aa: CSARGGRKDTQYF; cdr3_nt: TGCAGTGCTCGCGGGGGCAGGAAAGATACGCAGTATTTT
v_call: TRBV20-1; j_call: TRBJ1-1; d_call: NA; clone_size: many; cdr3_aa: CSYDFQGGEAFF; cdr3_nt: TGCAGCTATGACTTTCAGGGCGGGGAAGCTTTCTTT
v_call: TRBV5-1; j_call: TRBJ2-5; d_call: NA; clone_size: NA; cdr3_aa: CASSLSGTETQYF; cdr3_nt: TGCGCCAGCAGCTTGTCGGGGACTGAGACCCAGTACTTC
v_call: TRBV5-5; j_call: TRBJ1-2; d_call: NA; clone_size: many; cdr3_aa: CASSFDQPPRTVWGYTF; cdr3_nt: TGTGCCAGCAGCTTCGACCAGCCTCCTCGGACAGTTTGGGGCTACACCTTC
v_call: TRBV12-3/TRBV12-4; j_call: TRBJ1-6; d_call: TRBD1; clone_size: many; cdr3_aa: CASSLSRTGDSSPLHF; cdr3_nt: TGTGCCAGCAGTTTATCAAGGACAGGGGATTCCTCACCCCTCCACTTT